A single sample is the source of the 12 T cell receptor beta chains below, sequenced in a study of T-cell memory formation after mild COVID-19. From the 5' RACE reads, TCRdb called clonotypes with MiXCR, one entry per CDR3 protein. The top ten hold around an eighth of the sample, which has approximately 450,000 distinct CDR3 sequences, approximately 18% seen once. Specimen: PBMCs or a T cell subset sorted from them (not recorded which). The source of these receptors is an adult woman who had mild COVID-19 (a few samples of this study predate the infection). Cell type and time point are not known.

The chain couples TRBV28 to TRBJ2-5; TRBD1 might be the D (6 bases). The V and J ends lost 6 bases and 4 bases respectively, with 15 bases between them. CDR1 is MDHEN and CDR2 is SYDVKM in the germline V gene. CDR3 length: 14 residues. CDR3 region: CASRRLGRGETQYF. CDR3 in DNA: TGTGCCAGCAGGCGACTCGGCAGGGGAGAGACCCAGTACTTC.

There are a few counts of this clonotype. V usage is TRBV7-9 and J usage is TRBJ2-2; the match to TRBD1 covers 7 bases. Trimming took 3 bases from V and 0 from J; bases not matched to a gene: 1. Germline-derived CDR1 and CDR2 are SEHNR and FQNEAQ (reference sequence). There are 15 residues in the CDR3. CDR3 residues: CASSLGQPNTGELFF. The DNA of the CDR3 is TGTGCCAGCAGCTTGGGACAGCCGAACACCGGGGAGCTGTTTTTT.

The rearrangement uses TRBV19 and TRBJ2-3, with 12 bases matching TRBD2. The V and J ends lost 7 bases and 4 bases, in that order; junction bases with no gene match: 6. The CDR3 runs 15 residues. Germline assignment: CDR1 LNHDA and CDR2 SQIVND (reference sequence). Here the CDR3 reads CASTLAGGLSDTQYF. As DNA, the CDR3 is TGTGCCAGTACGCTAGCGGGGGGGCTATCAGATACGCAGTATTTT.

The chain links TRBV7-3 to TRBJ1-2; 9 bases match TRBD1. The junction had 6 bases not matched to a gene; V was cut back by 5 bases and J by 2 bases. From germline, CDR1 is SGHTA and CDR2 FQGTGA. The length of the CDR3 is 15 residues. CDR3 coding DNA: TGTGCCAGCAGCGCTGACAGGGGGGAAAACTATGGCTACACCTTC. This translates into CASSADRGENYGYTF.

This clonotype was detected a few times. J is TRBJ1-1 and V is TRBV19; D call uncertain. The CDR3 runs 15 residues. V gave up 3 bases and J gave up 1 base, with 12 bases separating them. Germline V lookup: CDR1 LNHDA, CDR2 SQIVND (reference sequence). The DNA for the CDR3 is TGTGCCAGTAGTATGGTTGGGCAAGGGAACACTGAAGCTTTCTTT. Translated: CASSMVGQGNTEAFF.

This rearrangement joins TRBV7-9 to TRBJ2-7; D might be TRBD2 (6 bases). The ends were cut back, 1 base at V and 3 bases at J, with 16 bases in the middle. Germline V gene sequence: CDR1 SEHNR, CDR2 FQNEAQ (reference sequence). This CDR3 has 16 residues. The CDR3 is CASSLGAGGWVYEQYF. CDR3 DNA: TGTGCCAGCAGCTTAGGGGCCGGGGGATGGGTCTACGAGCAGTACTTC.

This clonotype was counted a few times. The J gene is TRBJ2-7, the V gene TRBV3-1; 8 bases align to TRBD2. V lost 0 bases, J lost 5 bases, and 9 bases stayed unmatched. The CDR3 spans 16 residues. In germline, CDR1 is LGHDT, CDR2 YNNKEL (reference sequence). Here the CDR3 DNA reads TGTGCCAGCAGCCAAGAAGAGCACGGGAGGGGCCACGAGCAGTACTTC. Translated: CASSQEEHGRGHEQYF.

The V and J genes are TRBV30 and TRBJ2-7, with D uncertain. The V gene's germline CDR1 is GTSNPN and CDR2 SVGIG (reference sequence). The CDR3 length is 12 residues. Trimming shortened V by 3 bases and J by 5 bases, and 11 bases separated the two germline ends. The CDR3 DNA follows: TGTGCCTGGAGCCCGGGTGGCCACGAGCAGTACTTC. Translated: CAWSPGGHEQYF. Full variable domain (outside the CDR3, taken from reference TRBV30 and TRBJ2-7): SQTIHQWPATLVQPVGSPLSLECTVEGTSNPNLYWYRQAAGRGLQLLFYSVGIGQISSEVPQNLSASRPQDRQFILSSKKLLLSDSGFYLCAWSPGGHEQYFGPGTRLTVT.

V is TRBV7-2 and J is TRBJ2-7, with 10 bases fitting TRBD2. Per germline, CDR1 SGHTA and CDR2 FQGNSA. CDR3 size: 19 residues. V lost 5 bases to trimming and J lost 2 bases; unmatched junction nucleotides: 18. Here the CDR3 DNA reads TGTGCCAGCAGCCCCCTCGGTGAGACTAGCGGGTATGGGGCCTACGAGCAGTACTTC. Amino acid sequence: CASSPLGETSGYGAYEQYF.

This rearrangement joins TRBV7-9 to TRBJ1-1; D gene ambiguous. The CDR3 covers 15 residues. Trimming removed 0 bases at V and 6 bases at J, with 14 bases between. Germline assignment: CDR1 SEHNR and CDR2 FQNEAQ (reference sequence). The CDR3 DNA is TGTGCCAGCAGCTTAGCGGAGGTAAGGCAGTCTGAAGCTTTCTTT. As protein: CASSLAEVRQSEAFF.

The chain is built from TRBV5-1 and TRBJ1-2, with D unresolved. The ends were cut back, 3 bases at V and 9 bases at J, with 18 bases in the middle. Per the germline V gene, CDR1 is SGHRS and CDR2 is YFSETQ. This CDR3 contains 14 residues. CDR3 amino acids: CASSSEATSRSYTF. The CDR3 DNA sequence: TGCGCCAGCAGCTCGGAGGCTACCAGCCGGAGCTACACCTTC.

The CDR3 protein is CASSQGQAPETQYF. The CDR3 DNA reads TGTGCCAGCAGTCAGGGACAGGCCCCGGAGACCCAGTACTTC. The rearrangement uses TRBV12-3 or TRBV12-4 and TRBJ2-5; 8 positions match TRBD1. Unmatched junction bases numbered 7, after V lost 5 bases and J lost 5 bases. The CDR3 covers 14 residues.